The TCR beta chain described here comes from a study of cytomegalovirus exposure and HLA in healthy donors. Clones were read by immunoSEQ multiplex PCR, and TCRdb kept only the in-frame ones, dropping some. Of about 160,000 clones in the sample, about 85% were seen once. Study-level findings and limits: It was approximately 150 TCR beta chains that were listed as cytomegalovirus-associated.

The CDR3 totals 14 residues. The germline gives CDR1 SNHLY, CDR2 FYNNEI. Trimming removed 6 bases from V and 1 base from J, with 11 bases in between. To note about this clone: The antigen is not known.

The sample was PBMCs. The chain recombines TRBV2 with TRBJ2-3, with D possibly being TRBD2 (6 bases). This clonotype originated in a man younger than 45 in good health and CMV-seropositive. CDR3 sequence (DNA): TGTGCCAGCAGGCCGCGGGACCGCACAGATACGCAGTATTTT. Translation gives CASRPRDRTDTQYF.